This TCR beta chain was profiled in a study of response to subunit inactivated influenza vaccine (dated by TCRdb to 2016 to 2018). Study-level background: Deep quantitative profiling of the T cell receptor repertoire was used in the study to follow responses to a trivalent subunit inactivated influenza vaccine. Study-wide findings and limitations: The authors proposed that each seasonal influenza vaccination may bring in only a limited number of new T cells.

This clonotype showed up many times. Its antigen specificity is not known. Base qualities are missing; no much larger clone stands one base away. The CDR3 spans 18 residues, from the cysteine through the phenylalanine. CDR3 DNA is the only sequence kept; it has 54 bases, read in frame from the first base. V loses 1 base at its end and J loses 2 bases; junction bases beyond the gene matches: 11. Libraries were made using RT-PCR. TCRdb records Illumina HiSeq 2500 as the sequencer. The public reads were reanalyzed by TCRdb: fastp trimming at Q25, MiXCR alignment, in-frame beta chains only. Duplicate CDR3 protein sequences are folded into a single record with the most common DNA and genes. For this sample there are hundreds of thousands of distinct CDR3 sequences; approximately 14% appear just once. The ten largest clonotypes hold around a tenth of the sample.

This receptor was identified in a man aged 45 to 65 who received an inactivated influenza vaccine. Donor details come from another sample of the same person, matched by shared clones. This receptor chain uses TRBV12-3 or TRBV12-4 and TRBJ2-7, with 10 bases matching TRBD2. The starting material was PBMCs from blood, obtained about 13 days after vaccination. The CDR3 reads CASSLDLGLAVRAYEQYF. In nucleotides, the sequence is TGTGCCAGCAGTTTAGATCTCGGACTAGCGGTCCGGGCCTACGAGCAGTACTTC.